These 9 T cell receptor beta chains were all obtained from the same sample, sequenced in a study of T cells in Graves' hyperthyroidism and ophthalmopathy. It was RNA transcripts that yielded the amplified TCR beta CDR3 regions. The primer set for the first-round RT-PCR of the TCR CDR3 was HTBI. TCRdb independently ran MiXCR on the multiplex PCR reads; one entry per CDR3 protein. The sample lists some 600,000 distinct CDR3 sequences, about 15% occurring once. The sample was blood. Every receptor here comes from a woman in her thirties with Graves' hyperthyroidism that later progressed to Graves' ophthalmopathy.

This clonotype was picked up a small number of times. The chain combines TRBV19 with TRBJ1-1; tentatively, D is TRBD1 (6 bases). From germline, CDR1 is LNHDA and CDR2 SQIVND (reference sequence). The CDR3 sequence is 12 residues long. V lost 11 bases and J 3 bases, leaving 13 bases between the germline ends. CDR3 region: CACRGWDTEAFF. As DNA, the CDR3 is TGTGCCTGCAGGGGATGGGACACTGAAGCTTTCTTT.

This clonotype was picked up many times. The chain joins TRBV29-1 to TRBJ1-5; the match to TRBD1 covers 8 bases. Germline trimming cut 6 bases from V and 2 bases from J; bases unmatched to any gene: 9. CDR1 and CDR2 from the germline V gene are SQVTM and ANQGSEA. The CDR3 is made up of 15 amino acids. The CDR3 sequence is CSVALTTGGNQPQHF. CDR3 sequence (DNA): TGCAGCGTCGCACTTACGACAGGGGGCAATCAGCCCCAGCATTTT.

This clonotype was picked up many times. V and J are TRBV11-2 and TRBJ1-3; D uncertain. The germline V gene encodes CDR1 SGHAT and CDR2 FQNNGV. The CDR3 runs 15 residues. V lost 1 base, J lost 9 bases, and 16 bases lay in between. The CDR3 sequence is CASSLVGRASSTIYF. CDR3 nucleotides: TGTGCCAGCAGCTTAGTAGGACGGGCATCTAGCACCATATATTTT. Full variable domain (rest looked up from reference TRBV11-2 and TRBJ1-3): EAGVAQSPRYKIIEKRQSVAFWCNPISGHATLYWYQQILGQGPKLLIQFQNNGVVDDSQLPKDRFSAERLKGVDSTLKIQPAKLEDSAVYLCASSLVGRASSTIYFGEGSWLTVV.

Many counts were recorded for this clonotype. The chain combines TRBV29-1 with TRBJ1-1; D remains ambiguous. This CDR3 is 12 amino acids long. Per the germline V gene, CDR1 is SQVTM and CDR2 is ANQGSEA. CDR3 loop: CIGLFMNTEAFF. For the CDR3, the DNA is TGCATCGGTCTGTTCATGAACACTGAAGCTTTCTTT.

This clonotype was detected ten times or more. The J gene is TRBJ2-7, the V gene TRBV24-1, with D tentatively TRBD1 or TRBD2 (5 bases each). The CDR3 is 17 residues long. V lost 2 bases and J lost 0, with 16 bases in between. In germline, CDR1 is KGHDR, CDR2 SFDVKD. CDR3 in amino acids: CATSDSAGTPSSYEQYF. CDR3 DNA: TGTGCCACCAGTGATTCAGCCGGGACGCCGAGCTCCTACGAGCAGTACTTC.

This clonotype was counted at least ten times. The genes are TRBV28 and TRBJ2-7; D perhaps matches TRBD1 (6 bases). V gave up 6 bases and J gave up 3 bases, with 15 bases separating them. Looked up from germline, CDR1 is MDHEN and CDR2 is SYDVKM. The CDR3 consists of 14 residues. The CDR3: CASSAFRDNYEQYF. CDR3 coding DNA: TGTGCCAGCAGCGCATTCCGGGACAACTACGAGCAGTACTTC.

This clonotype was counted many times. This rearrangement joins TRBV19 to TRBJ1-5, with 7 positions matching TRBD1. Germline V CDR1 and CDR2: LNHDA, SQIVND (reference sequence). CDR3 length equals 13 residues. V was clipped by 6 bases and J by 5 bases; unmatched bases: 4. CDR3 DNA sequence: TGTGCCAGTAGGTGGGACAGCGATCAGCCCCAGCATTTT. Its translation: CASRWDSDQPQHF.

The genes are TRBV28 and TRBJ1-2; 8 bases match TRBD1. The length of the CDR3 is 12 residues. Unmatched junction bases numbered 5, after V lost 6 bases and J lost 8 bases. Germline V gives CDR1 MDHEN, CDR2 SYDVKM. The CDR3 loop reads CASRPQGGGYTF. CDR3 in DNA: TGTGCCAGCAGACCACAGGGGGGAGGCTACACCTTC.

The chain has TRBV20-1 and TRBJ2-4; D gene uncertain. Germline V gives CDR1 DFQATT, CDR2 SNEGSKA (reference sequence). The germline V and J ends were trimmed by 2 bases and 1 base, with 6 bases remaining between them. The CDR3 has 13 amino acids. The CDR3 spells CSARRAAKNIQYF. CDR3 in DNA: TGCAGTGCTAGACGGGCGGCCAAAAACATTCAGTACTTC.